Below are 9 T cell receptor beta chains sequenced from a single sample in a study of CD8 T cells in Susac syndrome. An amount of RNA that ranged from roughly 0.45 to 1 ug was reverse transcribed with random hexamers. TCRdb reanalysed the immunoSEQ multiplex PCR reads using MiXCR and keeps one entry per CDR3 protein. The profile shows approximately 76,000 distinct CDR3 sequences, roughly 95% of them singletons. The sample comprised CD8+ T cells from PBMCs. The origin of the receptors is a human donor with multiple sclerosis.

There are a few counts of this clonotype. The CDR3 DNA reads as TGTGCCAGCAGCTTGGGGGCCCCCTACGAGCAGTACTTC. It codes for CASSLGAPYEQYF. The chain carries TRBV13 and TRBJ2-7; D is possibly TRBD1 (6 bases). The V gene's germline CDR1 is PRHDT and CDR2 FYEKMQ (reference sequence). V was cut by 3 bases and J by 2 bases, with 8 bases left in between. This CDR3 has 13 amino acids.

The V and J genes are TRBV7-9 and TRBJ2-7; no definite D call. Germline V gene data show CDR1 as SEHNR and CDR2 as FQNEAQ (reference sequence). V was cut by 2 bases and J by 7 bases, with 6 bases left in between. This CDR3 region has 11 residues. CDR3 in amino acids: CASSLIQEQYF. The CDR3, as DNA: TGTGCCAGCAGCTTAATCCAAGAGCAGTACTTC. The complete variable domain, with remaining parts taken from reference TRBV7-9 and TRBJ2-7, reads DTGVSQNPRHKITKRGQNVTFRCDPISEHNRLYWYRQTLGQGPEFLTYFQNEAQLEKSRLLSDRFSAERPKGSFSTLEIQRTEQGDSAMYLCASSLIQEQYFGPGTRLTVT.

The rearrangement links TRBV6-5 to TRBJ1-5, with D unresolved. The CDR3 sequence is 12 residues long. Germline CDR1 reads MNHEY; CDR2 reads SVGAGI. V lost 2 bases to trimming and J lost 4 bases, with 3 bases between them. The DNA for the CDR3 is TGTGCCAGCAGTTACGCAAATCAGCCCCAGCATTTT. This translates into CASSYANQPQHF.

This clonotype came up once. This CDR3 is CASSQGGAGGDYEQYF. The CDR3 coding sequence is TGCGCCAGCAGCCAAGGAGGAGCGGGAGGCGACTACGAGCAGTACTTC. J is TRBJ2-7 and V is TRBV4-1; the match to TRBD2 covers 9 bases. The CDR3 is 16 amino acids. V was pared by 1 base and J by 3 bases, with 7 bases of the junction left unmatched. Germline loops: CDR1 MGHRA, CDR2 YSYEKL.

V gene TRBV19 combines with J gene TRBJ2-2; possible D gene TRBD2, 6 bases. The CDR3 loop spans 16 amino acids. Germline CDR1 and CDR2: LNHDA and SQIVND (reference sequence). Trimming took off 1 base at V and 4 bases at J, with 13 bases between the two ends. The CDR3 protein is CASSIVGAGGTGELFF. For the CDR3, the DNA is TGTGCCAGTAGTATAGTTGGAGCGGGCGGCACCGGGGAGCTGTTTTTT.

The J gene is TRBJ1-1, the V gene TRBV7-9, with D perhaps TRBD1 (6 bases). Germline V CDR1 and CDR2: SEHNR, FQNEAQ (reference sequence). CDR3 length equals 13 residues. V lost 0 bases to trimming and J lost 4 bases, with 6 bases between them. DNA for the CDR3: TGTGCCAGCAGCTTAGCCAGGGGCACTGAAGCTTTCTTT. Amino acid sequence: CASSLARGTEAFF.

V and J are TRBV15 and TRBJ2-7; D gene unclear. The CDR3 covers 13 residues. V was pared by 4 bases and J by 0 bases, with 7 bases between. From germline, CDR1 is LNHNV and CDR2 YYDKDF (reference sequence). CDR3 amino acids: CATSMGSSYEQYF. CDR3 in DNA: TGTGCCACCAGCATGGGCAGCTCCTACGAGCAGTACTTC.

The CDR3 loop reads CASSLRGDTEAFF. For the CDR3, the DNA is TGTGCCAGCAGCTTGAGGGGGGACACTGAAGCTTTCTTT. This chain joins TRBV7-3 and TRBJ1-1; a weak D match, TRBD1 (6 bases). The V end lost 3 bases, the J end lost 3 bases, and 8 bases lay between the germline ends. CDR3 size: 13 residues. Germline assignment: CDR1 SGHTA and CDR2 FQGTGA.

V and J are TRBV30 and TRBJ1-2, with no clear D. The CDR3 length is 14 residues. V shed 0 bases and J shed 8 bases, with 16 bases lying between them. The germline V gene has CDR1 GTSNPN and CDR2 SVGIG (reference sequence). In DNA, the CDR3 is TGTGCCTGGAGTGTCGCCAGAGGGCCTTGGGGCTACACCTTC. This encodes CAWSVARGPWGYTF.